This T cell receptor (beta chain) was observed in a study of T-cell reconstitution after alpha-beta-depleted transplantation in children. This clonotype was recorded many times. The TCRbeta library incorporated unique molecular identifiers. One entry per CDR3 protein, called by TCRdb with MiXCR from the PCR reads. The table shows hundreds of thousands of distinct CDR3 sequences, with about an eighth occurring only once. Germline V gene sequence: CDR1 SGDLS, CDR2 YYNGEE. This CDR3 comprises 16 residues. The V end lost 0 bases, the J end lost 4 bases, and 15 bases lay between the germline ends. The chain uses TRBV9 and TRBJ2-3; a weak D match, TRBD2 (6 bases). The sample here was PBMCs from the stem cell graft donor, taken from the stem cell graft. The clonotype originates from a human donor who donated a stem cell graft to a child with combined immunodeficiency. In DNA, the CDR3 is TGTGCCAGCAGCGTAGGTAAGATAGCGGACTCAGATACGCAGTATTTT. This encodes CASSVGKIADSDTQYF.